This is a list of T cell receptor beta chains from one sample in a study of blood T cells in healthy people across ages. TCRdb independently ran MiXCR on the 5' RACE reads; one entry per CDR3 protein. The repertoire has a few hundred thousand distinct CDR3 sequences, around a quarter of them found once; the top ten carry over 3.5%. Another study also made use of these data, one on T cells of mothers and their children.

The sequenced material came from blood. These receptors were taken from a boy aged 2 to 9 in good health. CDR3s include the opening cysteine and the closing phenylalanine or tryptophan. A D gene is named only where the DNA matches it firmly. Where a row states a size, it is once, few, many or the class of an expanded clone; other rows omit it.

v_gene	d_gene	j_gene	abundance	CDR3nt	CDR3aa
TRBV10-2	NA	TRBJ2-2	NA	TGCGCCAGCAAGAGGAACTCTAACACCGGGGAGCTGTTTTTT	CASKRNSNTGELFF
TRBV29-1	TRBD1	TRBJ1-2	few	TGCAGCGGCGGGGACAGGCCCCAATTCCTCTATGGCTACACCTTC	CSGGDRPQFLYGYTF
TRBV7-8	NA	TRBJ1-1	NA	TGTGCCAGCAGCTTACGGGATTCCAAGGAAGCTTTCTTT	CASSLRDSKEAFF
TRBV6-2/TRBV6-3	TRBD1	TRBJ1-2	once	TGTGCCAGCAGTTACGATCCGGGACAGGGGACCTATGGCTACACCTTC	CASSYDPGQGTYGYTF
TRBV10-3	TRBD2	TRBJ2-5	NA	TGTGCCATCGGAGCTCTAGCGGAAGAGACCCAGTACTTC	CAIGALAEETQYF
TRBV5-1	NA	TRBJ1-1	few	TGCGCCAGCAGCCCCCGACAGCGGAAGCTCATGAACACTGAAGCTTTCTTT	CASSPRQRKLMNTEAFF
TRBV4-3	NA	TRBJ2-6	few	TGCGCCAGCAGCCAAGTCCCGGGAGCTGGGGCCAACGTCCTGACTTTC	CASSQVPGAGANVLTF
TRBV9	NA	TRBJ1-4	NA	TGTGCCAGCAGCGTAATACCGGGGGAAAAACTGTTTTTT	CASSVIPGEKLFF
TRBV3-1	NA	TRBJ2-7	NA	TGTGCCAGCAGCCAAGATCGGGGTCAGGGGCAGTACTTC	CASSQDRGQGQYF
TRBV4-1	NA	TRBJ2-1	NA	TGCGCCACCAAGCTAGCGTCAGACTACAATGAGCAGTTCTTC	CATKLASDYNEQFF
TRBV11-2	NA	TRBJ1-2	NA	TGTGCCAGCAGCTCGTCCCAGTCGGGATTCTTCTATGGCTACACCTTC	CASSSSQSGFFYGYTF
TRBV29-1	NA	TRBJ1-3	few	TGCAGCGTTCTAGGAGCCGCTCTCAGCTCTGGAAACACCATATATTTT	CSVLGAALSSGNTIYF
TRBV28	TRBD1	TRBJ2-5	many	TGTGCCAGCAGCCACAGGGGGCAAGAGACCCAGTACTTC	CASSHRGQETQYF
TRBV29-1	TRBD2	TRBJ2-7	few	TGCAGCGTTGAAGGGGCCGGACTAGCGGGAGAAGGCTACGAGCAGTACTTC	CSVEGAGLAGEGYEQYF
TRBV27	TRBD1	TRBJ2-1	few	TGTGCCAGCAGTTCCCCTGACAGGGTTGAGCAGTTCTTC	CASSSPDRVEQFF
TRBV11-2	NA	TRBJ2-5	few	TGTGCCAGCAGCCTAACGGACAGTCAAGAGACCCAGTACTTC	CASSLTDSQETQYF
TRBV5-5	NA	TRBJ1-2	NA	TGTGCCAGCAGCTTGGCGGGCTACGATGGCTACACCTTC	CASSLAGYDGYTF
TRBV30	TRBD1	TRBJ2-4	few	TGTGCCTGGAGCTCTAGAAGGGGGCGAGCGGACATTCAGTACTTC	CAWSSRRGRADIQYF
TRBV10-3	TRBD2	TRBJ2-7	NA	TGTGCCATCAGTCCCGGGGGGACTACCTACGAGCAGTACTTC	CAISPGGTTYEQYF
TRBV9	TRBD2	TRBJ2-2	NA	TGTGCCAGCAGCGTATATGGGGAGGGCACCGGGGAGCTGTTTTTT	CASSVYGEGTGELFF
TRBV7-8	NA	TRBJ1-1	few	TGTGCCAGCAGCTTTGGTGCCACTGAAGCCTTCTTT	CASSFGATEAFF
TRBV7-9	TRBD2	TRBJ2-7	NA	TGTGCCAGCAGCCGTTTAGCGGGGACCTCCTACGAGCAGTACTTC	CASSRLAGTSYEQYF
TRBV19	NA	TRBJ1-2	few	TGTGCCAGTAGTCCGTACACGGCGGCGTATGGCTACACCTTC	CASSPYTAAYGYTF
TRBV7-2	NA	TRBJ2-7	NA	TGTGCCAGCAGCCCATTGCCGCGATACGAGCAGTACTTC	CASSPLPRYEQYF
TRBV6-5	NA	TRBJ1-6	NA	TGTGCCAGCAGTCGACAGTCGAATTCACCCCTCCACTTT	CASSRQSNSPLHF
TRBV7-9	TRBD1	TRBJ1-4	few	TGTGCCAGCAGCCCAGGACAGGGGATTTCTGCTGAAAAACTGTTTTTT	CASSPGQGISAEKLFF
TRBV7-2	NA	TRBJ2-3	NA	TGTGCCAGCAGCTTAGGTGGGGGGCGTAGAGATACGCAGTATTTT	CASSLGGGRRDTQYF
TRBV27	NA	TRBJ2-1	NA	TGTGCCAGCAGTTTCGATTTTAAGGGGAATGAGCAGTTCTTC	CASSFDFKGNEQFF
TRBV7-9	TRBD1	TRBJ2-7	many	TGTGCCAGCAGCCCTCGGACAGGGGGTACCTACGAGCAGTACTTC	CASSPRTGGTYEQYF
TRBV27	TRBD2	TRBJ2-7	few	TGTGCCAGCAGCGGGACTAGCGGGAGTGGTGAGCAGTACTTC	CASSGTSGSGEQYF
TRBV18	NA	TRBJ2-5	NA	TGTGCCAGCTCACCACCGGGGTCAACGGAGACCCAGTACTTC	CASSPPGSTETQYF